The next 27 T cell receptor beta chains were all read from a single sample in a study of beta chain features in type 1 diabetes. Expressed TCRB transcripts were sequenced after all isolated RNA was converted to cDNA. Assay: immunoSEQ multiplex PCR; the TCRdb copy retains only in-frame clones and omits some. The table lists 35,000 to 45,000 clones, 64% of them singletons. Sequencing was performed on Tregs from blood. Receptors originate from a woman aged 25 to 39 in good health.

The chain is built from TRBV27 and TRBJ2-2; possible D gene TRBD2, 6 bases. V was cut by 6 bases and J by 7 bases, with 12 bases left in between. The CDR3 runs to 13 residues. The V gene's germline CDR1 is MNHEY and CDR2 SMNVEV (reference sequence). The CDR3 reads CASRTSQIGELFF. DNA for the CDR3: TGTGCCAGCAGGACTAGTCAAATCGGGGAGCTGTTTTTT.

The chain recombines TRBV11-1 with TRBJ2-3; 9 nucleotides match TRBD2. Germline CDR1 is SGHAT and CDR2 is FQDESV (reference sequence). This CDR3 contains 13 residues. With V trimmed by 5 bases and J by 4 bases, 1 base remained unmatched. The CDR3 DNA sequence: TGTGCCAGCAGCGGGACTAGCTCAGATACGCAGTATTTT. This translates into CASSGTSSDTQYF.

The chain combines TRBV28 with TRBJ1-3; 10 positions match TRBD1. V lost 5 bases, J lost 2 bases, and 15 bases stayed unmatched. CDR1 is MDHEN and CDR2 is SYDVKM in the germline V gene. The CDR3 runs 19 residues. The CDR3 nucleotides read TGTGCCAGCAGTAACCCCCCGGGACAGGGGATTAATACTGGAAACACCATATATTTT. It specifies CASSNPPGQGINTGNTIYF.

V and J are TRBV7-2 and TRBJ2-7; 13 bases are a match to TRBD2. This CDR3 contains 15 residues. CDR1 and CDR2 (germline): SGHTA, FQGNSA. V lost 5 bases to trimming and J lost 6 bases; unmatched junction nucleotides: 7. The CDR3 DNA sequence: TGTGCCAGCAGCGAAGGACTAGCGGGAGCCTCCGAGCAGTACTTC. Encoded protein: CASSEGLAGASEQYF.

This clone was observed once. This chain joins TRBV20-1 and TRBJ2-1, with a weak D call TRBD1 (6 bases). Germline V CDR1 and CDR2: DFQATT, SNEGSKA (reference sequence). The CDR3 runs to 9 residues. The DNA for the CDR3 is TGCACCTTTGGACAGGAGCAGTTCTTC. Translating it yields CTFGQEQFF.

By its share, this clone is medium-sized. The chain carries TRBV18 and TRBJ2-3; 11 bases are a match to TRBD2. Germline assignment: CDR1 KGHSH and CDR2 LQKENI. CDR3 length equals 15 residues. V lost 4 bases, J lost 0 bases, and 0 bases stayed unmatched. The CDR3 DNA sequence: TGTGCCAGCTCACGGACTAGCGGGAGCACAGATACGCAGTATTTT. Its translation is CASSRTSGSTDTQYF.

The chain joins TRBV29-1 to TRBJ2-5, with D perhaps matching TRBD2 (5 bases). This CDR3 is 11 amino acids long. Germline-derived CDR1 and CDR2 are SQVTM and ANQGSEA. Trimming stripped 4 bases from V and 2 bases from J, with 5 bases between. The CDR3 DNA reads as TGCAGCGTTGGGGAGCAAGAGACCCAGTACTTC. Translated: CSVGEQETQYF.

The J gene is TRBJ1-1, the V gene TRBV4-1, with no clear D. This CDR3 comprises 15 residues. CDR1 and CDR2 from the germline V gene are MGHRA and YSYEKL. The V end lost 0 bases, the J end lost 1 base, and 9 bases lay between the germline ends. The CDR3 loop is CASSQDQQPNTEAFF. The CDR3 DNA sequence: TGCGCCAGCAGCCAAGACCAACAGCCGAACACTGAAGCTTTCTTT.

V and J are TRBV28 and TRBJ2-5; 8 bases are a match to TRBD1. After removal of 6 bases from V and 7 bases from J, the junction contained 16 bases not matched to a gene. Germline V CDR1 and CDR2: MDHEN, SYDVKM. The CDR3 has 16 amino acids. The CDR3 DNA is TGTGCCAGCAGACCTTCTACCGGACAGGGACCACGGACCCAGTACTTC. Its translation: CASRPSTGQGPRTQYF.

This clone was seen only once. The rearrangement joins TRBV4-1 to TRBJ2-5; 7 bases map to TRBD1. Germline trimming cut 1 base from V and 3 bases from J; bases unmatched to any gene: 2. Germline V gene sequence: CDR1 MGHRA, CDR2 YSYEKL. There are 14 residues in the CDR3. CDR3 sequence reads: CASSQGQGEETQYF. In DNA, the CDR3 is TGCGCCAGCAGCCAAGGACAGGGAGAAGAGACCCAGTACTTC.

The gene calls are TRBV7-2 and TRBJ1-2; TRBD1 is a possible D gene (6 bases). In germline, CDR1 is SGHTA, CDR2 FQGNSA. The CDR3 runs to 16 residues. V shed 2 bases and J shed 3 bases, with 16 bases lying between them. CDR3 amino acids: CASSLRRPDRYYGYTF. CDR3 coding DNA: TGTGCCAGCAGCTTAAGGAGGCCGGACAGATACTATGGCTACACCTTC.

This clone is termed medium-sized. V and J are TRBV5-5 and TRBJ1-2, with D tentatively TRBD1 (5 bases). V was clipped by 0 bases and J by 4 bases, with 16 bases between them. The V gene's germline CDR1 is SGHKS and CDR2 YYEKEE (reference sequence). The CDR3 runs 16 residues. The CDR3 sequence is CASSLAADIFSYGYTF. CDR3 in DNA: TGTGCCAGCAGCTTGGCGGCGGACATCTTTTCCTATGGCTACACCTTC.

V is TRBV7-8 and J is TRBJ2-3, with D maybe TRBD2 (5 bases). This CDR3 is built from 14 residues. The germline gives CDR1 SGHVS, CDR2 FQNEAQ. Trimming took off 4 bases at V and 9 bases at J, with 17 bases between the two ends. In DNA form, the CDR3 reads TGTGCCAGCAGCTCGAAAATTATAGCGAGCACGCAGTATTTT. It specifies CASSSKIIASTQYF.

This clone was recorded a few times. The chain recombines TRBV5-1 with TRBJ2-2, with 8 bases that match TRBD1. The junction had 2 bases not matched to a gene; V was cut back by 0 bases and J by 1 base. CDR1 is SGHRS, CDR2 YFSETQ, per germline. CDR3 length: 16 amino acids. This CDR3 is CASSLGQGKNTGELFF. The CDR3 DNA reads TGCGCCAGCAGCTTGGGACAGGGGAAGAACACCGGGGAGCTGTTTTTT. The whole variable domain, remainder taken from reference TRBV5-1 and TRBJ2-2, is KAGVTQTPRYLIKTRGQQVTLSCSPISGHRSVSWYQQTPGQGLQFLFEYFSETQRNKGNFPGRFSGRQFSNSRSEMNVSTLELGDSALYLCASSLGQGKNTGELFFGEGSRLTVL.

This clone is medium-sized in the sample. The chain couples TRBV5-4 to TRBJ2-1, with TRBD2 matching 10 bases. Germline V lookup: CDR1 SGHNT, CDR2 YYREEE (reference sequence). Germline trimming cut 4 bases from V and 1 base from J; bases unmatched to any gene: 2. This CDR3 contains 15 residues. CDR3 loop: CASSPLAGSYNEQFF. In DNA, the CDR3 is TGTGCCAGCAGCCCACTAGCGGGATCCTACAATGAGCAGTTCTTC.

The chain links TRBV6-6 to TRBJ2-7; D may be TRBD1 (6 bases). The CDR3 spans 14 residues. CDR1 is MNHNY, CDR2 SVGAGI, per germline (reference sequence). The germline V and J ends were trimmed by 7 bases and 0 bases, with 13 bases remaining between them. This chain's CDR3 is CASTPRDTSYEQYF. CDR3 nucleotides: TGTGCCAGCACCCCCCGGGACACCTCCTACGAGCAGTACTTC.

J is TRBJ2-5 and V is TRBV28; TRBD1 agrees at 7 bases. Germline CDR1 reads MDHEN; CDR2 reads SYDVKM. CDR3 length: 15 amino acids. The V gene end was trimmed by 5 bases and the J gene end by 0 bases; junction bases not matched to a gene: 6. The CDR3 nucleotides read TGTGCCAGCAGTCCAGGGACAGCTTACCAAGAGACCCAGTACTTC. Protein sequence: CASSPGTAYQETQYF.

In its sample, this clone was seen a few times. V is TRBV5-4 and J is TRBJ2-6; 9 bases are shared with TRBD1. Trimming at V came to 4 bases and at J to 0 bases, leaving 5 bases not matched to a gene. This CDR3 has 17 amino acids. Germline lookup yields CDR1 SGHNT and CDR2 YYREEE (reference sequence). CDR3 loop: CASSLGQGDSGANVLTF. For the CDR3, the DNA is TGTGCCAGCAGCCTGGGACAGGGCGACTCTGGGGCCAACGTCCTGACTTTC.

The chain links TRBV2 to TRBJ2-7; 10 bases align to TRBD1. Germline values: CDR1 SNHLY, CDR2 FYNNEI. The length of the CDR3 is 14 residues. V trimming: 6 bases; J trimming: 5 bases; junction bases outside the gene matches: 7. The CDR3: CASSRDRGMNEQYF. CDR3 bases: TGTGCCAGCAGCCGGGACAGGGGCATGAACGAGCAGTACTTC.

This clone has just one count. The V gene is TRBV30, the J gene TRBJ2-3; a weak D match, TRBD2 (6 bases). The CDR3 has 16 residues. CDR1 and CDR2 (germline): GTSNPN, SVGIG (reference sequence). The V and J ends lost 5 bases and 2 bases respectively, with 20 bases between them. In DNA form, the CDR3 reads TGTGCCTGGGGAGCGGGCCGATCTTATCCCACAGATACGCAGTATTTT. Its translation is CAWGAGRSYPTDTQYF.

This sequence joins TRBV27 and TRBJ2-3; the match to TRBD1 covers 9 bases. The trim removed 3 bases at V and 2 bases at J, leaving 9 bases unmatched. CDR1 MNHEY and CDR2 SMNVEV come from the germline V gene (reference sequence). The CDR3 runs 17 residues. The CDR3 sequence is CASSFSRTGVVTDTQYF. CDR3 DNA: TGTGCCAGCAGTTTCTCCCGGACAGGGGTGGTCACAGATACGCAGTATTTT.

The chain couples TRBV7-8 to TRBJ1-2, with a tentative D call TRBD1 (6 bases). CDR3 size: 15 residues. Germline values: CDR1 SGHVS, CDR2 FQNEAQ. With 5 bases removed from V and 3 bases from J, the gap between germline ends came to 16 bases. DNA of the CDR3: TGTGCCAGCAGCCTAAGGGAACAGGGCGACTATGGCTACACCTTC. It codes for CASSLREQGDYGYTF.

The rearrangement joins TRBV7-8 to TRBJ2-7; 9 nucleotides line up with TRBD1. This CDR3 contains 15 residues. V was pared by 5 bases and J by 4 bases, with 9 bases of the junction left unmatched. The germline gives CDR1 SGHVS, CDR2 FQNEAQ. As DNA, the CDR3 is TGTGCCAGCAGCAGCTCCGGGACAGGGAGGTACGAGCAGTACTTC. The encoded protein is CASSSSGTGRYEQYF.

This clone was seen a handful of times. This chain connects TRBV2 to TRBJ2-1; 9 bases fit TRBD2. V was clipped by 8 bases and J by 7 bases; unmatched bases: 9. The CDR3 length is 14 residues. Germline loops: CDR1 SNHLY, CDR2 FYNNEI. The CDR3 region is CASRTSERRNEQFF. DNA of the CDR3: TGTGCCAGCCGGACTAGCGAGAGGAGGAATGAGCAGTTCTTC.

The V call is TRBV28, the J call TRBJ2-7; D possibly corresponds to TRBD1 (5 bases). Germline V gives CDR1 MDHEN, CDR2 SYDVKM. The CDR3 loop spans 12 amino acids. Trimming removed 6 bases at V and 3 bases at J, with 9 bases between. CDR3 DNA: TGTGCCAGCAGAACAACAGGCTACGAGCAGTACTTC. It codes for CASRTTGYEQYF.

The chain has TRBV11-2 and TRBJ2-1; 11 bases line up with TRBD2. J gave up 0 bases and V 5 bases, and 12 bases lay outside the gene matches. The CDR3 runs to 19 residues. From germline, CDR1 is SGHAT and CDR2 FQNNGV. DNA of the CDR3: TGTGCCAGCAGCCCTCTCCAAGGACTAGCGGGCCCCTCCTACAATGAGCAGTTCTTC. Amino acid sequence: CASSPLQGLAGPSYNEQFF. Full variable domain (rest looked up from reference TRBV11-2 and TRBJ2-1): EAGVAQSPRYKIIEKRQSVAFWCNPISGHATLYWYQQILGQGPKLLIQFQNNGVVDDSQLPKDRFSAERLKGVDSTLKIQPAKLEDSAVYLCASSPLQGLAGPSYNEQFFGPGTRLTVL.

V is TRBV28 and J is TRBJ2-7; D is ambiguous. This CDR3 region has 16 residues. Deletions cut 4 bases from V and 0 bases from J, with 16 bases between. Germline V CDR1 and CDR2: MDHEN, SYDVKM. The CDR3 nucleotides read TGTGCCAGCAGTTGGGTGGAGCGTCGGAGCTCCTACGAGCAGTACTTC. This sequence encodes CASSWVERRSSYEQYF.